Listed below are T cell receptor beta chains from one sample, sequenced in a study of naive and memory T cell subsets. One entry per CDR3 protein, called by TCRdb with MiXCR from the UMI-ligation and nested PCR reads. The table has roughly 130,000 distinct CDR3 sequences, 36% seen once. The sequenced sample was central memory CD4+ T cells from blood. The receptors derive from a human donor in good health. Each CDR3 is given without its conserved first and last residue. D genes are given only for firm matches. Clone size is given for some rows only: seen once, a few or many times, or a class if the clone is expanded.

size	V	J	D	length	CDR3
NA	TRBV7-6	TRBJ2-1	TRBD2	14	ASSSQPSGLYNEQF
NA	TRBV11-2	TRBJ1-2	NA	12	ASSLGGASYGYT
NA	TRBV7-6	TRBJ1-4	TRBD1	12	ASSRDRVNEKLF
NA	TRBV23-1	TRBJ2-3	NA	12	ASSRRVYTDTQY
few	TRBV2	TRBJ2-1	TRBD2	11	ASRPGGYDEQF
NA	TRBV28	TRBJ1-1	TRBD1	11	ASKGAVGTEAF
NA	TRBV5-1	TRBJ2-2	NA	12	ASSPPKDTGELF
once	TRBV20-1	TRBJ2-1	TRBD2	13	SARVGTRSYNEQF
many	TRBV14	TRBJ1-5	NA	11	ASSQDRGKPQH
few	TRBV4-2	TRBJ2-6	NA	14	ASSRTGNSGANVLT
few	TRBV28	TRBJ2-3	NA	13	ASSLLGTSSGTQY
NA	TRBV3-1	TRBJ1-1	NA	11	ASSLEGRTEAF
NA	TRBV12-3/TRBV12-4	TRBJ2-1	NA	13	ASRKTMSSYNEQF
NA	TRBV6-2/TRBV6-3	TRBJ2-7	TRBD2	11	ASMSSGIYEQY
NA	TRBV3-1	TRBJ2-7	NA	11	ASSQRQSYEQY
NA	TRBV30	TRBJ2-3	TRBD1	13	AWTIGTARTDTQY
few	TRBV2	TRBJ2-7	TRBD2	12	ASSELAGSSEQY
NA	TRBV9	TRBJ2-2	TRBD2	15	ASSVVPGLALSGELF
NA	TRBV27	TRBJ2-1	NA	12	ASSFTGLYNEQF
few	TRBV29-1	TRBJ2-1	NA	10	SVESMVNEQF
NA	TRBV20-1	TRBJ2-1	NA	11	SAVKTGRNEQF
few	TRBV29-1	TRBJ1-1	NA	13	SARTGTTGNTEAF
NA	TRBV28	TRBJ1-1	TRBD1	15	ASSLILGQGARTEAF
few	TRBV6-6	TRBJ2-7	NA	13	ASREQDSTSYEQY
many	TRBV29-1	TRBJ2-4	NA	12	SVVRGVAKNIQY
NA	TRBV12-2	TRBJ2-1	NA	19	ASRKALYLGGMLVSYNEQF
NA	TRBV11-2	TRBJ2-3	NA	11	ASKKQPTDTQY
NA	TRBV27	TRBJ2-2	TRBD2	16	ASSYGGSGRGYTGELF
few	TRBV9	TRBJ2-1	TRBD2	16	ASSVDLGGSGGRNEQF
NA	TRBV7-2	TRBJ2-3	NA	11	ASSNQGRDTQY
few	TRBV6-5	TRBJ1-5	NA	13	ASSRQRSSNQPQH
NA	TRBV10-3	TRBJ1-2	TRBD1	12	AISAAGQNYGYT
few	TRBV7-3	TRBJ2-1	NA	10	ASTLGDWEQF
NA	TRBV2	TRBJ2-1	NA	10	ASSERGNEQF
few	TRBV18	TRBJ2-7	TRBD2	14	ASSPRLAGGNYEQY
NA	TRBV29-1	TRBJ1-2	NA	11	SVWPYSNYGYT
NA	TRBV12-3/TRBV12-4	TRBJ1-1	NA	12	ASSLAWSPLGAF